This TCR beta chain was sequenced during a study of beta chain features in type 1 diabetes. Regarding the study as a whole: PCR might preferentially amplify shorter templates, equally in patients and controls. Junctions at VDJ sites from type 1 diabetes patients had fewer insertions and more deletions. Compared to healthy donors, patients appeared to have naive, central memory and Treg TCRB repertoires that were more alike. For Type 1 diabetes patients, all four CD4+ subsets carried TCRB CDR3s that were moderately but significantly shorter.

The CDR3 has 13 residues. The germline gives CDR1 SGHNT, CDR2 YYREEE (reference sequence). Trimming took 5 bases from V and 6 from J, leaving 12 bases between them. It was via CD45RO/CCR7/CD25/CD127/CD95/CD27 that CD4+ naive, central memory, regulatory and stem cell-like memory cells were sorted. The isolated RNA, all of it, was reverse transcribed, so expressed TCRB transcripts were what got sequenced. Assay used: immunoSEQ multiplex PCR; TCRdb lists only in-frame clones, some missing. The sample has some 640,000 clones; over 13% are singletons. In its sample, this clone was seen a few times. No antigen is known for it.

The material sequenced was naive CD4+ T cells from blood. The V call is TRBV5-4, the J call TRBJ2-1, with D possibly matching TRBD1 (6 bases). The receptor's source is a man aged 18 to 30 with type 1 diabetes. CDR3 loop: CASRRQGFNEQFF. The CDR3 region has the DNA TGTGCCAGCAGGAGGCAGGGGTTCAATGAGCAGTTCTTC.